The entry that follows covers one T cell receptor beta chain sequence. Antigen: not known. This sample was included in a study of blood T cells in healthy people across ages. Findings and caveats of the study: The unsorted PBMCs prevented any conclusive comparison of naive versus antigen-experienced cells.

Sample-barcoded 5' priming and a J-beta primer mix drove a second PCR of about 7 to 12 cycles. The yield of each sample was at least 2.5 million CDR3-containing paired-end reads. TCRdb passed the 5' RACE reads through MiXCR, listing each CDR3 protein once. This table has approximately 780,000 distinct CDR3 sequences, roughly 24% appearing once. The same specimen was also included in a second study, on T cells of mothers and their children. That work contributes: Overlap ran slightly, non-significantly higher for related than unrelated mother-child pairs.

This TCR came from a boy younger than 18 in good health. The sample comprised blood.

CDR3 sequence (DNA): TGCGCCAGCAGCCACCCCCTGATACAAGAGACCCAGTACTTC. Its protein is CASSHPLIQETQYF. The V call is TRBV4-1, the J call TRBJ2-5; D is unclear. The CDR3 extends over 14 amino acids. Trimming stripped 3 bases from V and 2 bases from J, with 10 bases between. The germline CDR1 and CDR2 sequences are MGHRA and YSYEKL.